These 30 T cell receptor beta chains were sequenced from one sample in a study of human T cells and chemical hapten exposure (dated by TCRdb to 2020 to 2023). Interpreted using the paper, the time point label stands for: patch test 1, 2 weeks after DPC sensitization. The treatment or condition label here, explained by the study, means: therapeutic diphenylcyclopropenone sensitization with weekly scalp DPC. Library generation was performed with RACE. Reads for this sample came from a NextSeq 500. TCRdb cleaned the public reads at Q25 with fastp, built clones with MiXCR and kept in-frame beta chains. CDR3 protein sequences are deduplicated, and each keeps its most common genes and DNA. Recorded for this sample are 75,000 to 100,000 distinct CDR3 sequences; around 12% of them occurred a single time. The top ten hold approximately 2.1% of the sample. Here the sequenced sample was whole blood, taken in connection with sensitization to the hapten diphenylcyclopropenone (DPC). Receptor source: a woman aged 40 to 50 with alopecia areata. Some clones in this sample may be carry-over from other donors' samples.

The chain joins TRBV10-3 to TRBJ2-7; no definite D call. The germline V and J ends were trimmed by 3 bases and 0 bases, with 12 bases remaining between them. Germline assignment: CDR1 ENHRY and CDR2 SYGVKD. This CDR3 is built from 15 residues. In DNA form, the CDR3 reads TGTGCCATCAGTGACCCCACGAAGATCTCCTACGAGCAGTACTTC. It codes for CAISDPTKISYEQYF.

Written as DNA, the CDR3 is TGTGCCAGCAGTGGTAGACTGGGTTCGAACACCGGGGAGCTGTTTTTT. It translates to CASSGRLGSNTGELFF. This chain joins TRBV12-3 or TRBV12-4 and TRBJ2-2; no clear D gene. Trimming took 5 bases from V and 0 from J, leaving 13 bases between them. The CDR3 is 16 residues long.

The V call is TRBV19, the J call TRBJ2-3, with TRBD2 identical over 11 bases. The germline V gene encodes CDR1 LNHDA and CDR2 SQIVND (reference sequence). This CDR3 has 14 residues. Trimming took 6 bases from V and 3 from J; bases not matched to a gene: 2. Here the CDR3 DNA reads TGTGCCAGTAGCAGACTAGCGGGAACAGATACGCAGTATTTT. Translating gives CASSRLAGTDTQYF.

This clonotype was recorded many times. The CDR3 here is CASSAERETQYF. The CDR3 DNA follows: TGTGCCAGCAGTGCGGAGAGGGAGACCCAGTACTTC. The gene calls are TRBV2 and TRBJ2-5; no clear D gene. V shed 4 bases and J shed 5 bases, with 8 bases lying between them. The germline V gene has CDR1 SNHLY and CDR2 FYNNEI. This CDR3 contains 12 residues.

This clonotype was seen at least ten times. The V and J genes are TRBV30 and TRBJ1-2; D not certain. Per the germline V gene, CDR1 is GTSNPN and CDR2 is SVGIG (reference sequence). CDR3 length: 12 amino acids. The CDR3 reads CASQDSNYGYTF. CDR3 sequence (DNA): TGTGCTTCGCAGGACTCTAACTATGGCTACACCTTC.

This clonotype was observed at least ten times. The J gene is TRBJ2-7, the V gene TRBV23-1; 9 nucleotides line up with TRBD1. TRBV23-1 is marked as an open reading frame, function uncertain. The length of the CDR3 is 14 residues. Trimming removed 5 bases from V and 5 bases from J; junction bases left unmatched: 7. The CDR3 region is CASSKTGGFHEQYF. The CDR3 region has the DNA TGCGCCAGCAGTAAGACAGGGGGTTTCCACGAGCAGTACTTC.

The table lists this clonotype with a few counts. The rearrangement links TRBV28 to TRBJ2-7; a weak D match, TRBD2 (6 bases). Trimming cost V 8 bases and J 2 bases, with 13 bases left between them. CDR3 length equals 13 residues. The germline CDR1 and CDR2 sequences are MDHEN and SYDVKM. The CDR3 region is CASRRASAYEQYF. The DNA for the CDR3 is TGTGCCAGCCGGAGGGCTAGCGCCTACGAGCAGTACTTC.

This clonotype was counted at least ten times. The genes are TRBV2 and TRBJ1-2; no firm D call. This CDR3 contains 13 residues. Trimming took 6 bases from V and 3 from J, leaving 11 bases between them. CDR1 is SNHLY, CDR2 FYNNEI, per germline. The CDR3 sequence is CASRWERDYGYTF. The CDR3 DNA sequence: TGTGCCAGCAGGTGGGAGCGGGACTATGGCTACACCTTC.

The sample holds many counts of this clonotype. V gene TRBV27 combines with J gene TRBJ2-1; 8 bases are a match to TRBD2. The CDR3 length is 13 residues. V was clipped by 5 bases and J by 9 bases; unmatched bases: 6. Germline V CDR1 and CDR2: MNHEY, SMNVEV (reference sequence). CDR3 region: CASSPFTSGEQFF. The CDR3 DNA sequence: TGTGCCAGCAGTCCCTTCACTAGCGGTGAGCAGTTCTTC.

This clonotype was counted only a few times. The rearrangement uses TRBV5-8 and TRBJ1-5; D unresolved. CDR3 length: 14 residues. Trimming shortened V by 4 bases and J by 2 bases, and 10 bases separated the two germline ends. CDR1 is SGHTS and CDR2 is YDEGEE in the germline V gene. CDR3 amino acids: CASSPYIGNQPQHF. In DNA, the CDR3 is TGTGCCAGCAGCCCTTACATAGGCAATCAGCCCCAGCATTTT.

This chain connects TRBV4-2 to TRBJ2-2; maybe TRBD1 (6 bases). V lost 7 bases, J lost 0 bases, and 15 bases lay in between. This CDR3 is built from 16 residues. Germline lookup yields CDR1 LGHNA and CDR2 YNFKEQ. The CDR3 is CASTPYRASNTGELFF. As DNA, the CDR3 is TGTGCCAGCACCCCCTACAGGGCCTCGAACACCGGGGAGCTGTTTTTT.

This clonotype was observed a handful of times. The chain carries TRBV30 and TRBJ2-3; 14 bases are a match to TRBD2. V was clipped by 5 bases and J by 8 bases; unmatched bases: 9. CDR1 GTSNPN and CDR2 SVGIG come from the germline V gene (reference sequence). The CDR3 length is 15 residues. The DNA for the CDR3 is TGTGCCTGGGGTCTGCGGGGACTAGCGGGAGTTACGCAGTATTTT. Translation gives CAWGLRGLAGVTQYF. The whole variable domain, filled in from reference TRBV30 and TRBJ2-3, reads SQTIHQWPATLVQPVGSPLSLECTVEGTSNPNLYWYRQAAGRGLQLLFYSVGIGQISSEVPQNLSASRPQDRQFILSSKKLLLSDSGFYLCAWGLRGLAGVTQYFGPGTRLTVL.

The rearrangement links TRBV14 to TRBJ2-2; no definite D call. The V end was cut by 4 bases, the J end by 4 bases, with 10 bases between. Looked up from germline, CDR1 is SGHDN and CDR2 is FVKESK. This CDR3 has 14 residues. CDR3 region: CASSPSLITGELFF. The CDR3 DNA reads TGTGCCAGCAGCCCCTCTTTGATCACCGGGGAGCTGTTTTTT.

V usage is TRBV28 and J usage is TRBJ2-5, with 7 nucleotides matching TRBD1. The CDR3 totals 14 residues. The V and J ends lost 5 bases and 6 bases, in that order; junction bases with no gene match: 9. Looked up from germline, CDR1 is MDHEN and CDR2 is SYDVKM. The chain's CDR3 is CASSSRDRDQTQYF. CDR3 bases: TGTGCCAGCAGTAGCCGAGACAGGGACCAGACCCAGTACTTC.

This clonotype was observed a few times. CDR3 residues: CASSPRGTSGQETQYF. DNA of the CDR3: TGTGCCAGCAGTCCGCGAGGGACTAGCGGCCAAGAGACCCAGTACTTC. The rearrangement links TRBV12-3 or TRBV12-4 to TRBJ2-5, with 11 bases lining up with TRBD2. Trimming took 5 bases from V and 1 from J; bases not matched to a gene: 6. The CDR3 runs 16 residues.

Ten or more counts support this clonotype. The chain recombines TRBV12-3 or TRBV12-4 with TRBJ1-1; D is undetermined. This CDR3 has 13 amino acids. V was trimmed by 6 bases and J by 1 base, leaving 9 bases between them. DNA of the CDR3: TGTGCCAGCAGCCAAAGGGCGAACACTGAAGCTTTCTTT. Its protein is CASSQRANTEAFF.

This clonotype showed up just a few times. The chain employs TRBV9 and TRBJ2-1; 7 nucleotides align to TRBD2. Germline-derived CDR1 and CDR2 are SGDLS and YYNGEE. V lost 3 bases to trimming and J lost 0 bases; unmatched junction nucleotides: 9. The CDR3 runs 17 residues. The CDR3 region is CASSESSSGSSYNEQFF. CDR3 DNA: TGTGCCAGCAGCGAATCCTCTAGCGGAAGCTCCTACAATGAGCAGTTCTTC.

The rearrangement uses TRBV20-1 and TRBJ1-2; D not certain. The CDR3 is made up of 15 amino acids. V gave up 5 bases and J gave up 6 bases, with 22 bases separating them. The germline gives CDR1 DFQATT, CDR2 SNEGSKA (reference sequence). The CDR3 region is CSAPRSAAHVDGYTF. The CDR3 coding sequence is TGCAGTGCTCCTAGATCTGCAGCTCATGTTGATGGCTACACCTTC.

The rearrangement uses TRBV10-3 and TRBJ1-1; 7 bases align to TRBD1. V trimming: 4 bases; J trimming: 3 bases; junction bases outside the gene matches: 5. This CDR3 is built from 14 residues. Germline CDR1 reads ENHRY; CDR2 reads SYGVKD. The CDR3 loop is CAISAGGRDTEAFF. The CDR3 region has the DNA TGTGCCATCAGTGCAGGGGGGCGGGACACTGAAGCTTTCTTT.

The CDR3 here is CASSFGNFNYGYTF. The CDR3 DNA follows: TGTGCCAGCAGTTTCGGCAATTTTAACTATGGCTACACCTTC. The rearrangement joins TRBV7-9 to TRBJ1-2; no definite D call. Trimming stripped 6 bases from V and 1 base from J, with 12 bases between. CDR1 SEHNR and CDR2 FQNEAQ come from the germline V gene (reference sequence). The CDR3 consists of 14 residues.

This clonotype was counted between two and nine times. The CDR3, as DNA: TGTGCCAGCAGCTTAGTCACTTCCCCAGATACGCAGTATTTT. Encoded protein: CASSLVTSPDTQYF. The chain carries TRBV7-3 and TRBJ2-3; D is uncertain. V was trimmed by 2 bases and J by 4 bases, leaving 10 bases between them. The germline CDR1 and CDR2 sequences are SGHTA and FQGTGA. The CDR3 has 14 amino acids. The full variable domain, rest sourced from reference TRBV7-3 and TRBJ2-3, is GAGVSQTPSNKVTEKGKYVELRCDPISGHTALYWYRQSLGQGPEFLIYFQGTGAADDSGLPNDRFFAVRPEGSVSTLKIQRTERGDSAVYLCASSLVTSPDTQYFGPGTRLTVL.

This clonotype was picked up many times. V usage is TRBV10-3 and J usage is TRBJ2-1, with 11 bases matching TRBD1. V dropped 6 bases and J dropped 9; count of bases not matched to a gene: 7. This CDR3 contains 14 residues. Germline CDR1 and CDR2: ENHRY and SYGVKD. The DNA of the CDR3 is TGTGCCATCAGCCCGGGACAGGGGGATGGTGAGCAGTTCTTC. It specifies CAISPGQGDGEQFF.

The CDR3 DNA is TGTGCCAGCAGTTACTCAACAGTTCAGCCCCAGCATTTT. Its translation: CASSYSTVQPQHF. The rearrangement uses TRBV6-6 and TRBJ1-5, with D uncertain. This CDR3 spans 13 amino acids. Trimming cost V 0 bases and J 6 bases, with 6 bases left between them. The germline V gene encodes CDR1 MNHNY and CDR2 SVGAGI (reference sequence).

This clonotype was seen a handful of times. This sequence joins TRBV7-2 and TRBJ2-1; 7 bases map to TRBD1. The germline CDR1 and CDR2 sequences are SGHTA and FQGNSA. The CDR3 is 13 residues long. The junction had 9 bases not matched to a gene; V was cut back by 8 bases and J by 8 bases. CDR3 DNA sequence: TGTGCCAGCTTGAGAGGGGGCTGGCATGAGCAGTTCTTC. This sequence encodes CASLRGGWHEQFF.

V usage is TRBV4-3 and J usage is TRBJ1-2; the D gene is possibly TRBD1 (5 bases). The germline V and J ends were trimmed by 3 bases and 3 bases, with 11 bases remaining between them. CDR3 size: 14 residues. Germline assignment: CDR1 LGHNA and CDR2 YSLEER. For the CDR3, the DNA is TGCGCCAGCAGCCAGGATGACAGCCACTATGGCTACACCTTC. Translated, it gives CASSQDDSHYGYTF.

This clonotype has just a few counts. J is TRBJ1-1 and V is TRBV11-2; D is unresolved. Trimming pared 2 bases from V and 0 bases from J, leaving 7 bases between. There are 14 residues in the CDR3. Per germline, CDR1 SGHAT and CDR2 FQNNGV. For the CDR3, the DNA is TGTGCCAGCAGCTTAACACCGATGAACACTGAAGCTTTCTTT. Translating gives CASSLTPMNTEAFF. The full variable domain, in which reference TRBV11-2 and TRBJ1-1 provide the parts outside the CDR3, is EAGVAQSPRYKIIEKRQSVAFWCNPISGHATLYWYQQILGQGPKLLIQFQNNGVVDDSQLPKDRFSAERLKGVDSTLKIQPAKLEDSAVYLCASSLTPMNTEAFFGQGTRLTVV.

This clonotype was detected only a few times. The chain couples TRBV7-8 to TRBJ2-1; no firm D call. CDR1 is SGHVS and CDR2 is FQNEAQ in the germline V gene. V was clipped by 5 bases and J by 5 bases, with 13 bases between them. The CDR3 contains 14 residues. Here the CDR3 DNA reads TGTGCCAGCAGCCCCCTGGGCCAACACAATGAGCAGTTCTTC. Translating it yields CASSPLGQHNEQFF.

This clonotype has just a few counts. V and J are TRBV4-3 and TRBJ1-2; D uncertain. The CDR3 runs 14 residues. Between the trimmed V and J ends, which lost 3 bases and 8 bases, there was a span of 16 bases. Germline V gene sequence: CDR1 LGHNA, CDR2 YSLEER. CDR3 DNA: TGCGCCAGCAGCCAGGCTGAGGTTCGGGGAGGCTACACCTTC. This gives the protein CASSQAEVRGGYTF.

J is TRBJ1-1 and V is TRBV7-9, with a possible D match to TRBD1 (5 bases). The CDR3 totals 13 residues. The germline V gene has CDR1 SEHNR and CDR2 FQNEAQ (reference sequence). Trimming stripped 4 bases from V and 7 bases from J, with 13 bases between. The CDR3 coding sequence is TGTGCCAGCAGCTCTGGGACGGACGATGAAGCTTTCTTT. Translating gives CASSSGTDDEAFF.

This clonotype was picked up many times. The chain joins TRBV12-3 or TRBV12-4 to TRBJ2-2; a possible D gene is TRBD2 (6 bases). There are 14 residues in the CDR3. V lost 1 base, J lost 5 bases, and 8 bases lay in between. This chain's CDR3 is CASSLGDWTGELFF. CDR3 DNA: TGTGCCAGCAGTTTAGGGGACTGGACCGGGGAGCTGTTTTTT.